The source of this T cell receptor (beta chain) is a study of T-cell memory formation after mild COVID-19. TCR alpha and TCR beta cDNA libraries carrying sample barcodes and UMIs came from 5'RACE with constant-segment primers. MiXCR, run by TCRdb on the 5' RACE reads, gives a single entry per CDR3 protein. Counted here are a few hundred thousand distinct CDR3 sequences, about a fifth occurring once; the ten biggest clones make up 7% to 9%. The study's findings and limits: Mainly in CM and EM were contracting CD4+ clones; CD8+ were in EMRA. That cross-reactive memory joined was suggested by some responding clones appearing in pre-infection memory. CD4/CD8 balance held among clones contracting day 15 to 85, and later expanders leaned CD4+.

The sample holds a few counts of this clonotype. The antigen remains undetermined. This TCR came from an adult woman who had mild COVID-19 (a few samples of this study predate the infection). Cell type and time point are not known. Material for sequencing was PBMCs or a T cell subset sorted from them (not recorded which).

The CDR3, as DNA: TGTGCCAGCAGTCCCACGAGAGGGACAGCGGAGGCGTACAATGAGCAGTTCTTC. It is translated as CASSPTRGTAEAYNEQFF. This chain joins TRBV12-3 or TRBV12-4 and TRBJ2-1, with 7 positions matching TRBD1. This CDR3 is built from 18 residues. V was pared by 5 bases and J by 4 bases, with 17 bases of the junction left unmatched.